What follows is one TCR beta chain and its context. Antigen unknown. The CDR3 contains 14 residues. V was shortened by 6 bases and J by 4 bases, with 16 bases between the two germline ends. The germline V gene encodes CDR1 MDHEN and CDR2 SYDVKM. These data belong to a study of blood T cells in healthy people across ages. Broader study findings: Fewer expanded clones and more diversity marked long-lived versus aged donors. Diversity estimated from one million T cells was considered an underestimate.

Then a second PCR, running roughly 7 to 11 cycles, was carried out with a sample-barcoded 5' primer and a J-beta primer mix. TCRdb re-called the 5' RACE reads through MiXCR, storing one row per CDR3 protein. The profile shows hundreds of thousands of distinct CDR3 sequences, roughly three fifths of them singletons. The chain couples TRBV28 to TRBJ2-7, with D uncertain. Sequences were obtained from blood. The clonotype was recovered from a man in his forties in good health. The CDR3 is CASSQSLRTYEQYF. Written as DNA, the CDR3 is TGTGCCAGCAGCCAATCCCTCCGGACGTACGAGCAGTACTTC.